This T cell receptor (beta chain) was captured in a study of T cells in Graves' hyperthyroidism and ophthalmopathy. This clonotype was recorded at least ten times. From more than 9.5 ml of fresh peripheral blood, PBMCs were isolated. There were TCR beta CDR3 regions amplified from RNA transcripts. The HTBI primer set served for first-round RT-PCR of the TCR CDR3. From the multiplex PCR reads, TCRdb called clonotypes with MiXCR, one entry per CDR3 protein. The profile shows under 400,000 distinct CDR3 sequences, roughly 13% of them singletons. Germline V gene data show CDR1 as SGHTA and CDR2 as FQGNSA. V lost 5 bases and J lost 3, with 17 bases in between. This CDR3 is built from 15 residues.

Sequencing input: blood. The clonotype originates from a woman between 18 and 30 years old with Graves' hyperthyroidism. The V call is TRBV7-2, the J call TRBJ2-7; D gene unclear. The CDR3 here is CASSRIRQSYYEQYF. DNA of the CDR3: TGTGCCAGCAGCCGTATTAGGCAATCCTACTACGAGCAGTACTTC.